The clone carrying this TCR beta chain was detected only once. Antigen unknown. These data originate in a study of T cell responses to AZD1222 COVID-19 vaccine. Method: immunoSEQ multiplex PCR; TCRdb's copy keeps in-frame clones and lacks some. The data hold 83,000 or so clones, with approximately 89% observed a single time. Study findings and constraints: Among the donors, most were white British and more were female, and clonal diversity was possibly underestimated. All repertoire sampling was performed exclusively after the peak T cell response. Dominant CD4 TCR responses targeted spike regions 160-218 and 743-854. Just a handful of people given AZD1222 tested seropositive at baseline.

V lost 4 bases and J lost 4, with 21 bases in between. The CDR3 length is 17 residues. CDR1 and CDR2 (germline): SGHRS, YFSETQ. The material sequenced was peripheral blood, taken 28 days after the second AZD1222 dose. V is TRBV5-1 and J is TRBJ1-3, with D uncertain. The sequence derives from an adult who received the AZD1222 COVID-19 vaccine. CDR3 sequence reads: CASSQGRPAGFGNTIYF. In DNA, the CDR3 is TGCGCCAGCAGCCAAGGGCGTCCGGCGGGGTTCGGAAACACCATATATTTT. The full variable domain, completed using reference TRBV5-1 and TRBJ1-3, is KAGVTQTPRYLIKTRGQQVTLSCSPISGHRSVSWYQQTPGQGLQFLFEYFSETQRNKGNFPGRFSGRQFSNSRSEMNVSTLELGDSALYLCASSQGRPAGFGNTIYFGEGSWLTVV.